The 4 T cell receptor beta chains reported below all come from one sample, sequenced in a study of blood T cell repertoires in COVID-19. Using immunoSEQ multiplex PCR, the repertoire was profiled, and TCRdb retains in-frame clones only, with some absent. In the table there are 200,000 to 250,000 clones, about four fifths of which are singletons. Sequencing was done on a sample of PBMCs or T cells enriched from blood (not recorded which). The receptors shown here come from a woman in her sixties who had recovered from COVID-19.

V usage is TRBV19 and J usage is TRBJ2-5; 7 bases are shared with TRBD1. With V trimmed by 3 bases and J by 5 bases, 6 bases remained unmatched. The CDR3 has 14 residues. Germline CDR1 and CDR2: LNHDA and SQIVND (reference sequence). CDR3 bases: TGTGCCAGTAGTATGAACAGGGGCACGGAGACCCAGTACTTC. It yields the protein CASSMNRGTETQYF. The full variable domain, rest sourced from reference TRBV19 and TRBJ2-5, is DGGITQSPKYLFRKEGQNVTLSCEQNLNHDAMYWYRQDPGQGLRLIYYSQIVNDFQKGDIAEGYSVSREKKESFPLTVTSAQKNPTAFYLCASSMNRGTETQYFGPGTRLLVL.

The CDR3: CATSDPLAGDAGELFF. CDR3 in DNA: TGTGCCACCAGTGATCCGCTAGCGGGAGATGCCGGGGAGCTGTTTTTT. This rearrangement joins TRBV24-1 to TRBJ2-2, with TRBD2 matching 10 bases. This CDR3 has 16 amino acids. Looked up from germline, CDR1 is KGHDR and CDR2 is SFDVKD. V was pared by 3 bases and J by 6 bases, with 6 bases of the junction left unmatched.

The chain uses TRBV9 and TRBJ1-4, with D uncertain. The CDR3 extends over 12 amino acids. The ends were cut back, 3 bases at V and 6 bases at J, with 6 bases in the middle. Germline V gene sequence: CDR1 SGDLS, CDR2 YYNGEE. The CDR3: CASSGLHEKLFF. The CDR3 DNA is TGTGCCAGCAGCGGGCTTCATGAAAAACTGTTTTTT.

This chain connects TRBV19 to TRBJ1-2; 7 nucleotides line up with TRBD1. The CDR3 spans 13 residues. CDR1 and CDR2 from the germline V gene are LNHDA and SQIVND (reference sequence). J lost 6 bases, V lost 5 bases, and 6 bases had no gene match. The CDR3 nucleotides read TGTGCCAGTAGTCCCACAGGGGACGATGGCTACACCTTC. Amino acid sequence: CASSPTGDDGYTF.